The 10 T cell receptor beta chains in this list originate from one sample, sequenced in a study of vaccination effects on CD4 cells after COVID-19. TCRdb's copy holds only in-frame clones and misses some; the assay was immunoSEQ multiplex PCR. The sample gives tens of thousands of clones, 75% to 85% of which show up once; around 5.5% is in the top ten. What these receptors recognize is not known. Sequencing in the ViraFEST assay came after antigen-specific CD4+ T cells had been expanded with viral peptide pools, which were used to stimulate PBMC. CD4+ T cell isolation took place after less than 13 days of culture. According to PCR results, the person was infected with SARS-CoV-2 between March and December 2020. Source: CD4+ T cells from PBMCs cultured with HIV peptides, taken before COVID-19 vaccination. Noted subset: HIV-1 Nef peptide pool negative control/reference culture. These receptor sequences come from a human donor who had a prior SARS-CoV-2 infection.

V gene TRBV18 combines with J gene TRBJ2-5; 9 nucleotides align to TRBD2. V was pared by 5 bases and J by 5 bases, with 9 bases of the junction left unmatched. The CDR3 contains 15 residues. Germline CDR1 and CDR2: KGHSH and LQKENI. CDR3 nucleotides: TGTGCCAGCTCAACGCGGACTAGCGCGGAGGAGACCCAGTACTTC. This translates into CASSTRTSAEETQYF.

This clone was observed a handful of times. The chain carries TRBV4-2 and TRBJ1-5, with 8 nucleotides matching TRBD1. J was trimmed by 5 bases and V by 1 base; bases with no gene match: 4. Germline V lookup: CDR1 LGHNA, CDR2 YNFKEQ. The CDR3 is made up of 15 amino acids. CDR3 amino acids: CASSQGYRGDQPQHF. CDR3 DNA sequence: TGTGCCAGCAGCCAAGGCTACAGGGGGGATCAGCCCCAGCATTTT.

CDR3 sequence: CASSYGIARNEQYF. CDR3 nucleotide sequence: TGTGCCAGCAGTTACGGGATTGCCAGAAACGAGCAGTACTTC. The chain carries TRBV6-5 and TRBJ2-7; D is uncertain. Trimming took off 2 bases at V and 5 bases at J, with 13 bases between the two ends. Germline loops: CDR1 MNHEY, CDR2 SVGAGI. This CDR3 is built from 14 residues.

The genes are TRBV30 and TRBJ1-5; 8 bases are shared with TRBD1. CDR3 size: 15 residues. Germline lookup yields CDR1 GTSNPN and CDR2 SVGIG (reference sequence). With V trimmed by 3 bases and J by 6 bases, 10 bases remained unmatched. The CDR3: CAWSLQGGGRQPQHF. Here the CDR3 DNA reads TGTGCCTGGAGCCTACAGGGGGGAGGTCGTCAGCCCCAGCATTTT.

The chain employs TRBV7-3 and TRBJ2-7, with 8 bases lining up with TRBD1. Unmatched junction bases numbered 13, after V lost 5 bases and J lost 4 bases. This CDR3 has 16 residues. CDR1 and CDR2 from the germline V gene are SGHTA and FQGTGA. CDR3 coding DNA: TGTGCCAGCAGCGCGGTGGGACAGGACGTCGATTACGAGCAGTACTTC. This codes for CASSAVGQDVDYEQYF.

J is TRBJ1-4 and V is TRBV2, with TRBD1 matching over 9 bases. V shed 9 bases, J shed 5 bases, and the junction held 4 bases outside the gene matches. There are 13 residues in the CDR3. Germline V gene sequence: CDR1 SNHLY, CDR2 FYNNEI. CDR3 bases: TGTGCCAGAAGGACAGGGGCCAATGAAAAACTGTTTTTT. It encodes CARRTGANEKLFF.

The genes are TRBV27 and TRBJ1-6; possibly TRBD1 for D (5 bases). V shed 1 base and J shed 7 bases, with 11 bases lying between them. From germline, CDR1 is MNHEY and CDR2 SMNVEV (reference sequence). This CDR3 region has 15 residues. DNA of the CDR3: TGTGCCAGCAGTTTATTCAGCGGGGGAAATTCACCCCTCCACTTT. It is translated as CASSLFSGGNSPLHF.

CDR3 bases: TGTGCCACCAGTGATTTTGTCCAGCGGTCTAGCACAGATACGCAGTATTTT. Amino acid sequence: CATSDFVQRSSTDTQYF. The genes are TRBV24-1 and TRBJ2-3; D perhaps matches TRBD2 (5 bases). The V end lost 1 base, the J end lost 0 bases, and 13 bases lay between the germline ends. CDR3 length equals 17 residues. Looked up from germline, CDR1 is KGHDR and CDR2 is SFDVKD.

The chain employs TRBV6-5 and TRBJ2-7; D is perhaps TRBD2 (6 bases). The CDR3 runs to 13 residues. Germline-derived CDR1 and CDR2 are MNHEY and SVGAGI. Trimming shortened V by 6 bases and J by 3 bases, and 12 bases separated the two germline ends. The CDR3 loop is CASSGLGGYEQYF. The CDR3 nucleotides read TGTGCCAGCAGCGGACTGGGGGGCTACGAGCAGTACTTC.

This rearrangement joins TRBV5-1 to TRBJ1-6, with a weak D call TRBD1 (5 bases). Germline CDR1 SGHRS, CDR2 YFSETQ. The CDR3 sequence is 15 residues long. Between the trimmed V and J ends, which lost 0 bases and 8 bases, there was a span of 12 bases. The CDR3 protein is CASSLALRGDSPLHF. In nucleotides, the CDR3 is TGCGCCAGCAGCTTGGCCTTGAGGGGAGATTCACCCCTCCACTTT.